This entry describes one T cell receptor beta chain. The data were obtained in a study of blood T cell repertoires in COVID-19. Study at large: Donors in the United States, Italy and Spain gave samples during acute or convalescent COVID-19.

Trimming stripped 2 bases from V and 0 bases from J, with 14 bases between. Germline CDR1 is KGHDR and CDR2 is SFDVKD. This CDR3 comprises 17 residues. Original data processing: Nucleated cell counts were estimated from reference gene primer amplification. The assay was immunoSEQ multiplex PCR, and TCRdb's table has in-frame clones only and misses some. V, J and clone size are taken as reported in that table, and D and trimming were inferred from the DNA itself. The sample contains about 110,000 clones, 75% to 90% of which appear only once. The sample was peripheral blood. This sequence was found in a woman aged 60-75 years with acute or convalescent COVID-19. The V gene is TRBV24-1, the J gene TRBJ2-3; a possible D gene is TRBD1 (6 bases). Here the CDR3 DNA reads TGTGCCACCAGTGATTCGGTCAGGGGCAGGAGCACAGATACGCAGTATTTT. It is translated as CATSDSVRGRSTDTQYF.